The text below deals with one T cell receptor (beta chain). Per germline, CDR1 SGHDT and CDR2 YYEEEE. Trimming pared 5 bases from V and 3 bases from J, leaving 12 bases between. This CDR3 is 13 amino acids long. The data were obtained in a study of blood T cell repertoires in COVID-19. Study-wide context: PBMCs, B-cell-depleted T cells, or T cells were the source of the cDNA or gDNA that made up the material.

TCRdb keeps only in-frame clones here, not all; method: immunoSEQ multiplex PCR. The repertoire has about 140,000 clones, under 80% of them found once; the top ten carry about an eighth. The genes are TRBV5-6 and TRBJ2-7; D gene ambiguous. The sequence came from a man at least 80 years old with acute or convalescent COVID-19. Sequenced: peripheral blood. The CDR3 DNA reads TGTGCCAGCAGTGCTTTGAGAAACTACGAGCAGTACTTC. It specifies CASSALRNYEQYF.